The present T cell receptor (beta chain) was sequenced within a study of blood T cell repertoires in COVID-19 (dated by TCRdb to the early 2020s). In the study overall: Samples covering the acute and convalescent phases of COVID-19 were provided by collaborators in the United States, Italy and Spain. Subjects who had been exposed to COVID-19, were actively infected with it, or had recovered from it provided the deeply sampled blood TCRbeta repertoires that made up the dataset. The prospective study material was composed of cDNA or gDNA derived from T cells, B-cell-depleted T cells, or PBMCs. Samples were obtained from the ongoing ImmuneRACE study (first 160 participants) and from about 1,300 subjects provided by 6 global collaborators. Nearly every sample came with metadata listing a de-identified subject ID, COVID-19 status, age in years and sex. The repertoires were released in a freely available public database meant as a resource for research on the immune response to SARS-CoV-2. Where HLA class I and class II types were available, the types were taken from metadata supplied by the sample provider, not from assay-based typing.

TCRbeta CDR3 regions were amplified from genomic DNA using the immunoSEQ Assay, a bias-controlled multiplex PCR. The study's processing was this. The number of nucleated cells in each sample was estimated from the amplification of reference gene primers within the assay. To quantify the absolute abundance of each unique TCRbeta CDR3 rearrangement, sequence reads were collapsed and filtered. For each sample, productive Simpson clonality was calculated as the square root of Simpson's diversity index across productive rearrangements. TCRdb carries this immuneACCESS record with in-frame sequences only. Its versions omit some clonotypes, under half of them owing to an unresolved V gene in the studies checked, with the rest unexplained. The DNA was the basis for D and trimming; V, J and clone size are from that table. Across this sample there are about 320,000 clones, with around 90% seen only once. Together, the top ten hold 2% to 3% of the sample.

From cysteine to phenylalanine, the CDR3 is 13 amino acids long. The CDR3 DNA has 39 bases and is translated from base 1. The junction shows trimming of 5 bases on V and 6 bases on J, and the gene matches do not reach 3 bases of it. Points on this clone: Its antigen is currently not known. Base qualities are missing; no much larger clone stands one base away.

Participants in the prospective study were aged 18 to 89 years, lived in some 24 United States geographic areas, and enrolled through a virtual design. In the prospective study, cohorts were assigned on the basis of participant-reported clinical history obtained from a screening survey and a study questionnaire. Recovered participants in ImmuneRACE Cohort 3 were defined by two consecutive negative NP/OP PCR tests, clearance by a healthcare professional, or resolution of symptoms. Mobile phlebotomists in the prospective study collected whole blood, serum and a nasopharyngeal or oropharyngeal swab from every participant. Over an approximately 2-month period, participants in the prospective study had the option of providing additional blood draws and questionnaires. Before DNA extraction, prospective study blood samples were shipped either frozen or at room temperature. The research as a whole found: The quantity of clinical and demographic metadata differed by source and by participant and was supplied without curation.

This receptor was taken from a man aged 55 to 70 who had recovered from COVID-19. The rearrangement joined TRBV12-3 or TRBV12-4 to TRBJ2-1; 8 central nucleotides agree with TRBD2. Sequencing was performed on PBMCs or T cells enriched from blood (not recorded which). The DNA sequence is TGTGCCAGCAGTCCGGGACTAGTCAATGAGCAGTTCTTC. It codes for CASSPGLVNEQFF.